The 6 T cell receptor beta chains below were found in one sample sequenced in a study of T-cell reconstitution after alpha-beta-depleted transplantation in children. For TCRbeta, the library was prepared with unique molecular identifiers. TCRdb fed the PCR reads into MiXCR, producing one record per CDR3 protein. The sample contains under 450,000 distinct CDR3 sequences, roughly 17% of which appear only once. Material: PBMCs, mostly from graft donor cells, obtained 360 days after TCRalphabeta/CD19-depleted stem cell transplant. These receptors all stem from a boy under two years old who had a stem cell transplant for Wiskott-Aldrich syndrome, so the T cells may come from the graft donor.

This clonotype was counted a few times. The rearrangement uses TRBV20-1 and TRBJ1-5, with D possibly matching TRBD1 (6 bases). V lost 6 bases and J lost 11, with 17 bases in between. CDR3 length equals 12 residues. CDR1 is DFQATT, CDR2 SNEGSKA, per germline (reference sequence). CDR3 sequence: CSAVDSPGAQHF. The DNA for the CDR3 is TGCAGTGCGGTGGACAGTCCAGGGGCCCAGCATTTT.

This chain links TRBV20-1 with TRBJ2-1, with D unresolved. CDR3 length: 16 amino acids. Germline V gene sequence: CDR1 DFQATT, CDR2 SNEGSKA (reference sequence). V was cut by 0 bases and J by 1 base, with 13 bases left in between. The CDR3 DNA follows: TGCAGTGCTAGAGATTATCAGTCAAATTCCTACAATGAGCAGTTCTTC. Amino acids: CSARDYQSNSYNEQFF.

V is TRBV12-2 and J is TRBJ2-5; TRBD1, as called in the table, went unchecked against the DNA. TRBV12-2 corresponds to a pseudogene. CDR3 size: 14 residues. The CDR3 sequence is CASRFSGGLRTQYF. The CDR3 DNA follows: TGTGCAAGTCGCTTTAGCGGGGGCCTGAGGACCCAGTACTTC.

Ten or more counts support this clonotype. The chain recombines TRBV5-1 with TRBJ2-3; no definite D call. V lost 0 bases to trimming and J lost 2 bases, with 7 bases between them. Germline V CDR1 and CDR2: SGHRS, YFSETQ. The CDR3 extends over 14 amino acids. The CDR3 loop is CASSLGHSTDTQYF. The CDR3 DNA is TGCGCCAGCAGCTTGGGACATTCCACAGATACGCAGTATTTT. The full variable domain, completed using reference TRBV5-1 and TRBJ2-3, is KAGVTQTPRYLIKTRGQQVTLSCSPISGHRSVSWYQQTPGQGLQFLFEYFSETQRNKGNFPGRFSGRQFSNSRSEMNVSTLELGDSALYLCASSLGHSTDTQYFGPGTRLTVL.

The chain carries TRBV12-3 or TRBV12-4 and TRBJ2-5, with 10 bases identical to TRBD2. The CDR3 totals 14 residues. Germline trimming cut 4 bases from V and 4 bases from J; bases unmatched to any gene: 3. DNA of the CDR3: TGTGCCAGCAGTTCTAGCGGGAGAGGAGAGACCCAGTACTTC. Its translation is CASSSSGRGETQYF.

A few counts support this clonotype. The chain couples TRBV4-3 to TRBJ1-6, with D possibly being TRBD1 (6 bases). V lost 5 bases and J 5 bases, leaving 10 bases between the germline ends. CDR3 length: 14 residues. The germline CDR1 and CDR2 sequences are LGHNA and YSLEER. The CDR3 DNA sequence: TGCGCCAGCAGCAGGGGGGCAAATAATTCACCCCTCCACTTT. Translating gives CASSRGANNSPLHF.